This T cell receptor (beta chain) was recorded in a study of cytomegalovirus exposure and HLA in healthy donors. Germline V gene data show CDR1 as SNHLY and CDR2 as FYNNEI. V was pared by 5 bases and J by 6 bases, with 6 bases between. This CDR3 region has 11 residues. Study-level results: Later analysis reportedly placed an Asian-associated ancestry cluster below the approximately 700-donor mean in N-insertions. Earlier results showed most TCR beta V segments being productive about 87% or about 30% of the time.

13 Jbeta primers and 60 Vbeta primers were used for the PCR. Profiled with immunoSEQ multiplex PCR; TCRdb holds only in-frame clones, not every one. In the table there are 250,000 to 350,000 clones, approximately 80% of which are singletons. Details on this clone: What it binds is not known. Different DNA sequences within this sample yield the same CDR3.

The sequencing sample was made of PBMCs. The chain recombines TRBV2 with TRBJ2-3; D gene unclear. The sequence came from a girl aged 2 to 10 in good health and CMV-seronegative. In DNA form, the CDR3 reads TGTGCCAGCAGTTACGGGGATACGCAGTATTTT. This codes for CASSYGDTQYF.